This TCR beta chain originates from a study of blood T cell repertoires in COVID-19. Turning to the study itself: COVID-19 samples from acute and convalescent phases originated in the United States, Italy and Spain. PBMCs, B-cell-depleted T cells, or T cells provided the cDNA or gDNA that made up the material.

In the authors' methods: Nucleated cell number was recorded as an estimate derived from reference gene primer amplification. Sequencing was performed with immunoSEQ multiplex PCR; in TCRdb, only in-frame clones are kept and a portion is missing. For V, J and clone size, that table is used; D and trimming come from the DNA. The data hold around 160,000 clones, with around 80% observed a single time. The clonotype originates from a man aged 55-75 years with active or convalescent COVID-19. The specimen sequenced was peripheral blood.

The CDR3 loop is CASSTTGNTEAFF. CDR3 coding DNA: TGTGCCAGCAGCACGACAGGGAACACTGAAGCTTTCTTT. This chain joins TRBV6-2 or TRBV6-3 and TRBJ1-1; possible D gene TRBD1, 6 bases. V lost 6 bases and J lost 1, with 9 bases in between. CDR3 length: 13 amino acids. Germline CDR1 MNHEY, CDR2 SVGEGT.